This T cell receptor (beta chain) is drawn from a study of radiation and T cells in renal cell carcinoma. This clone came up a few times. Treatment denoted: treatment-naive control, cytoreductive nephrectomy. Clear cell pathology was present in this patient's renal cell carcinoma. Control tumors came from several females and 11 to 12 males, aged roughly 40 to 82. Assay: immunoSEQ multiplex PCR; the TCRdb copy retains only in-frame clones and omits some. This sample yields about 24,000 clones, of which about three fifths are seen a single time; around a fifth belongs to the top ten. V shed 10 bases and J shed 2 bases, with 15 bases lying between them. The CDR3 loop spans 14 amino acids. Per the germline V gene, CDR1 is LNHDA and CDR2 is SQIVND (reference sequence).

The clonotype comes from a man aged 35-49 years with renal cell carcinoma. The chain links TRBV19 to TRBJ1-5; a possible D gene is TRBD1 (5 bases). Sequenced here: tumor tissue, sampled from a patient whose treatment was nephrectomy without radiotherapy. The CDR3 protein is CATLGQLGNQPQHF. The CDR3 nucleotides are TGTGCCACCCTGGGGCAGTTGGGCAATCAGCCCCAGCATTTT.